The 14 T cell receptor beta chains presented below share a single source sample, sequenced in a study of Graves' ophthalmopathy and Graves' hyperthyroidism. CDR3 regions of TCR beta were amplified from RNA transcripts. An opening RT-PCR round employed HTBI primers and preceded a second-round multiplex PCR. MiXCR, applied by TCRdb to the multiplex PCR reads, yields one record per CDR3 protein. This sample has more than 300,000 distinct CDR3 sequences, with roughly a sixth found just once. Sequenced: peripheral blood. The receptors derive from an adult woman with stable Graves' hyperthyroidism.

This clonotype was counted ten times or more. The CDR3 DNA reads as TGTGCCAGCAGTAGTAGACACCCCGAGCAGTACTTC. Protein sequence: CASSSRHPEQYF. This chain uses TRBV25-1 with TRBJ2-7; D call uncertain. V shed 5 bases and J shed 6 bases, with 11 bases lying between them. CDR1 is MGHDK and CDR2 is SYGVNS in the germline V gene. The CDR3 spans 12 residues.

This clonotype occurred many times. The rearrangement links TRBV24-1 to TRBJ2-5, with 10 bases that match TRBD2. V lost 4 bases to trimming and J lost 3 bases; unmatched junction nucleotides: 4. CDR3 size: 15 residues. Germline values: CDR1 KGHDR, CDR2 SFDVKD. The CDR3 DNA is TGTGCCACCAGTGACCCCGGGACTAGCGAAGAGACCCAGTACTTC. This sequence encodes CATSDPGTSEETQYF.

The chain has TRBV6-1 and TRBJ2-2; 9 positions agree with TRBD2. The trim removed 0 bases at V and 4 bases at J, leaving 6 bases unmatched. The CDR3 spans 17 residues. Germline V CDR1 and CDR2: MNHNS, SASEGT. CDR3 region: CASSEAAGGAFTGELFF. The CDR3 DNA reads TGTGCCAGCAGTGAAGCAGCGGGGGGCGCTTTCACCGGGGAGCTGTTTTTT.

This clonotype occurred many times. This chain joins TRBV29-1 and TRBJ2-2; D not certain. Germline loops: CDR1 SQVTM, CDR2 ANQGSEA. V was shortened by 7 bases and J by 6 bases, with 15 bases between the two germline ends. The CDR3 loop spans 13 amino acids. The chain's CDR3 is CSGQVKWAGELFF. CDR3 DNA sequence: TGCAGCGGGCAGGTTAAATGGGCCGGGGAGCTGTTTTTT.

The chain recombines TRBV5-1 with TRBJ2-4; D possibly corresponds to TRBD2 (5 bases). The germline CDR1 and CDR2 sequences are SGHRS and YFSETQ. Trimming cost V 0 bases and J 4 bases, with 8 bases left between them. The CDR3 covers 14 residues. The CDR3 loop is CASSLVGGKNIQYF. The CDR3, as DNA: TGCGCCAGCAGCTTGGTGGGCGGGAAAAACATTCAGTACTTC.

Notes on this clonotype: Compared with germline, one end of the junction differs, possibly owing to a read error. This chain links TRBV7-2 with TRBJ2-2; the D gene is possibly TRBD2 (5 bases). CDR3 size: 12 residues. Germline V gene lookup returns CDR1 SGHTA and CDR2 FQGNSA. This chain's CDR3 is CAGSHDSGDLFF. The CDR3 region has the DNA TGTGCCGGCAGCCACGACTCCGGGGATCTGTTTTTT.

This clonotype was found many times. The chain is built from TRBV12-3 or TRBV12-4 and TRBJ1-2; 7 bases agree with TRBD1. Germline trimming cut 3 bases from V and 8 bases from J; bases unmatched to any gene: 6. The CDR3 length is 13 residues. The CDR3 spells CASSFRGGLGYTF. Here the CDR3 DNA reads TGTGCCAGCAGTTTCAGGGGGGGACTCGGCTACACCTTC.

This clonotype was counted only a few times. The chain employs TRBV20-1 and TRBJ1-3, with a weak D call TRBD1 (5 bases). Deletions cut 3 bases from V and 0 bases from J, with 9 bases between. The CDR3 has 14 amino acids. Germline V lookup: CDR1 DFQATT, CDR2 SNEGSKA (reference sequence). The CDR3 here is CSASRANSGNTIYF. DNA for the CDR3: TGCAGTGCTAGCAGGGCCAACTCTGGAAACACCATATATTTT.

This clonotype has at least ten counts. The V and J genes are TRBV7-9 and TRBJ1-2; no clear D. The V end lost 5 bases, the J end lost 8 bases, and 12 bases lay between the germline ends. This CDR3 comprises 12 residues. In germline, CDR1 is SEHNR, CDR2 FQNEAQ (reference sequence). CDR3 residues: CASSLPLGGYTF. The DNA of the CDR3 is TGTGCCAGCAGCCTGCCCCTAGGAGGCTACACCTTC.

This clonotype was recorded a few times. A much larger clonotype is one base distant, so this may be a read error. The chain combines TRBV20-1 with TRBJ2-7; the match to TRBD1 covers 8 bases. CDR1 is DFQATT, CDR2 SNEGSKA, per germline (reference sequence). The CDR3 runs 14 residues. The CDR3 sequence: CSARDVQGAYEQCF. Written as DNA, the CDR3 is TGCAGTGCTAGAGACGTCCAGGGGGCTTACGAGCAGTGCTTC.

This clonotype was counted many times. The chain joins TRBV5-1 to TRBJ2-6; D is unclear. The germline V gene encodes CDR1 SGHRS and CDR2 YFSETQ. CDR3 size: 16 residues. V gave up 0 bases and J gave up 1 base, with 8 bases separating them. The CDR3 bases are TGCGCCAGCAGCTTGGCTTCGGGTTCTGGGGCCAACGTCCTGACTTTC. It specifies CASSLASGSGANVLTF. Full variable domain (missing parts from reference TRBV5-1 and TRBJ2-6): KAGVTQTPRYLIKTRGQQVTLSCSPISGHRSVSWYQQTPGQGLQFLFEYFSETQRNKGNFPGRFSGRQFSNSRSEMNVSTLELGDSALYLCASSLASGSGANVLTFGAGSRLTVL.

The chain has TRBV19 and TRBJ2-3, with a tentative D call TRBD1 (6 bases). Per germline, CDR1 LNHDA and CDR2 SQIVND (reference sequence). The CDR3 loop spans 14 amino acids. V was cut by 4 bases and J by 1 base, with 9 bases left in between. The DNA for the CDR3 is TGTGCCAGTAGTACGGGACACCGCACAGATACGCAGTATTTT. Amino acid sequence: CASSTGHRTDTQYF. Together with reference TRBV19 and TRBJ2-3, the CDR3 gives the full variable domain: DGGITQSPKYLFRKEGQNVTLSCEQNLNHDAMYWYRQDPGQGLRLIYYSQIVNDFQKGDIAEGYSVSREKKESFPLTVTSAQKNPTAFYLCASSTGHRTDTQYFGPGTRLTVL.

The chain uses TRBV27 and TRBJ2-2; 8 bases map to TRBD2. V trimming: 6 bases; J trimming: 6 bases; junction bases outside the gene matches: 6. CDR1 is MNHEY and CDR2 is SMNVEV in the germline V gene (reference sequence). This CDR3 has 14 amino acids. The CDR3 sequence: CASRIQRESGELFF. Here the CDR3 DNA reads TGTGCCAGCAGGATCCAGCGGGAGTCCGGGGAGCTGTTTTTT.

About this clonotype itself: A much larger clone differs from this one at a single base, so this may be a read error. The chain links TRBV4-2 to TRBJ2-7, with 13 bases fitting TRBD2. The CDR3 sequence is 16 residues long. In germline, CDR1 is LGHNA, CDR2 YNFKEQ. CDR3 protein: CTSSQHRTSGSYEQYF. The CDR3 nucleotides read TGTACCAGCAGCCAACACAGGACTAGCGGGAGTTACGAGCAGTACTTC.